A single sample gave rise to the 15 T cell receptor beta chains below, sequenced in a study of OX40 agonist ivuxolimab in advanced cancers. Sequencing used immunoSEQ multiplex PCR; TCRdb keeps in-frame clones, though not all of them. The sample records about 53,000 clones, roughly 83% being singletons. Source: CD4+ or CD8+ T cells sorted from blood, taken in a trial of the OX40 agonist ivuxolimab. Receptors were obtained from an adult with an advanced solid tumor such as melanoma, head and neck, liver or kidney cancer.

This sequence joins TRBV5-4 and TRBJ2-7, with a possible D match to TRBD1 (6 bases). From germline, CDR1 is SGHNT and CDR2 YYREEE (reference sequence). With 4 bases removed from V and 6 bases from J, the gap between germline ends came to 20 bases. The CDR3 is made up of 15 amino acids. The CDR3 DNA is TGTGCCAGCAGCAAGAGCACAGGGAGCCAAGGCGAGCAGTACTTC. Protein sequence: CASSKSTGSQGEQYF.

This clone has a handful of counts. The chain joins TRBV5-1 to TRBJ2-5, with 11 bases that match TRBD2. The germline V gene encodes CDR1 SGHRS and CDR2 YFSETQ. With V trimmed by 2 bases and J by 5 bases, 8 bases remained unmatched. The CDR3 covers 16 residues. Here the CDR3 DNA reads TGCGCCAGCAGCTTCGGAGATAGCGGGAGGGCGGAGACCCAGTACTTC. Protein product: CASSFGDSGRAETQYF.

This chain connects TRBV5-6 to TRBJ2-5, with a weak D call TRBD1 (6 bases). CDR1 SGHDT and CDR2 YYEEEE come from the germline V gene. Trimming removed 2 bases from V and 6 bases from J, with 17 bases in between. This CDR3 has 15 residues. CDR3 region: CASSLARRQGKTQYF. CDR3 sequence (DNA): TGTGCCAGCAGCTTAGCTCGACGGCAGGGGAAGACCCAGTACTTC. Combining the CDR3 with reference TRBV5-6 and TRBJ2-5 gives the whole variable domain DAGVTQSPTHLIKTRGQQVTLRCSPKSGHDTVSWYQQALGQGPQFIFQYYEEEERQRGNFPDRFSGHQFPNYSSELNVNALLLGDSALYLCASSLARRQGKTQYFGPGTRLLVL.

V usage is TRBV28 and J usage is TRBJ1-2; D uncertain. Germline lookup yields CDR1 MDHEN and CDR2 SYDVKM. V lost 1 base to trimming and J lost 6 bases, with 12 bases between them. This CDR3 spans 14 amino acids. The DNA of the CDR3 is TGTGCCAGCAGTTTATCTCCCGGGATCCATGGCTACACCTTC. Its protein product is CASSLSPGIHGYTF.

The chain combines TRBV7-8 with TRBJ2-4; D not certain. V was trimmed by 1 base and J by 0 bases, leaving 4 bases between them. This CDR3 spans 14 amino acids. The germline V gene encodes CDR1 SGHVS and CDR2 FQNEAQ. The CDR3 coding sequence is TGTGCCAGCAGCTTAGAGCTAGCCAAAAACATTCAGTACTTC. Protein product: CASSLELAKNIQYF. Using reference TRBV7-8 and TRBJ2-4 for the parts outside the CDR3, the full variable domain is GAGVSQSPRYKVAKRGQDVALRCDPISGHVSLFWYQQALGQGPEFLTYFQNEAQLDKSGLPSDRFFAERPEGSVSTLKIQRTQQEDSAVYLCASSLELAKNIQYFGAGTRLSVL.

The chain combines TRBV5-6 with TRBJ2-7; D may correspond to TRBD1 or TRBD2 (5 bases each). The CDR3 runs 17 residues. V gave up 3 bases and J gave up 2 bases, with 21 bases separating them. Germline assignment: CDR1 SGHDT and CDR2 YYEEEE. CDR3 DNA sequence: TGTGCCAGCAGCTCATGGAGTCGCAGGGACGGGGCCTACGAGCAGTACTTC. Translating it yields CASSSWSRRDGAYEQYF.

The chain has TRBV9 and TRBJ2-7; 10 positions match TRBD1. CDR3 length equals 15 residues. CDR1 SGDLS and CDR2 YYNGEE come from the germline V gene. V lost 5 bases to trimming and J lost 0 bases; unmatched junction nucleotides: 5. This CDR3 is CASSNRDRGSYEQYF. As DNA, the CDR3 is TGTGCCAGCAGTAACCGGGACAGGGGCTCCTACGAGCAGTACTTC.

The chain uses TRBV15 and TRBJ1-4; no reliable D call. CDR1 and CDR2 from the germline V gene are LNHNV and YYDKDF (reference sequence). This CDR3 region has 14 residues. Trimming shortened V by 1 base and J by 5 bases, and 8 bases separated the two germline ends. In nucleotides, the CDR3 is TGTGCCACCAGCAGAGGCGGGCAGAATGAAAAACTGTTTTTT. Translated, it gives CATSRGGQNEKLFF.

V is TRBV30 and J is TRBJ2-3, with D possibly being TRBD1 or TRBD2 (7 bases each). Trimming stripped 4 bases from V and 5 bases from J, with 19 bases between. The CDR3 totals 15 residues. Germline V gene data show CDR1 as GTSNPN and CDR2 as SVGIG (reference sequence). The DNA for the CDR3 is TGTGCCTGGACTTCAGGGGGGGCCGGAGGAGATACGCAGTATTTT. Encoded protein: CAWTSGGAGGDTQYF.

CDR3 in amino acids: CASSLMHSNNEQFF. For the CDR3, the DNA is TGTGCCAGCAGCTTAATGCACAGTAACAATGAGCAGTTCTTC. The rearrangement links TRBV7-8 to TRBJ2-1; no reliable D call. The CDR3 has 14 amino acids. Deletions cut 2 bases from V and 5 bases from J, with 10 bases between. Germline V gene lookup returns CDR1 SGHVS and CDR2 FQNEAQ.

As DNA, the CDR3 is TGTGCCAGCAGCCAAGCACTTACCGGGACTATCACCGGGGAGCTGTTTTTT. It yields the protein CASSQALTGTITGELFF. The V and J genes are TRBV14 and TRBJ2-2, with TRBD2 identical over 7 bases. This CDR3 is built from 17 residues. Per germline, CDR1 SGHDN and CDR2 FVKESK. V shed 1 base and J 4 bases; nucleotides not matched to a gene: 9.

The CDR3 reads CSVGQGAYNEQFF. The CDR3 coding sequence is TGCAGCGTTGGACAGGGGGCCTACAATGAGCAGTTCTTC. The rearrangement joins TRBV29-1 to TRBJ2-1; 9 positions agree with TRBD1. CDR3 length: 13 amino acids. The V gene end was trimmed by 4 bases and the J gene end by 2 bases; junction bases not matched to a gene: 0. Germline V CDR1 and CDR2: SQVTM, ANQGSEA.

The rearrangement links TRBV14 to TRBJ1-6; D unclear. Germline CDR1 and CDR2: SGHDN and FVKESK. The CDR3 contains 15 residues. The V and J ends lost 6 bases and 7 bases respectively, with 16 bases between them. The DNA for the CDR3 is TGTGCCAGCAGGGGCGGGCCGACGGCCAATTCACCCCTCCACTTT. It yields the protein CASRGGPTANSPLHF. The full variable domain, completed using reference TRBV14 and TRBJ1-6, is EAGVTQFPSHSVIEKGQTVTLRCDPISGHDNLYWYRRVMGKEIKFLLHFVKESKQDESGMPNNRFLAERTGGTYSTLKVQPAELEDSGVYFCASRGGPTANSPLHFGNGTRLTVT.

This clone showed up just once. The J gene is TRBJ2-3, the V gene TRBV27; D is ambiguous. The germline V and J ends were trimmed by 5 bases and 2 bases, with 11 bases remaining between them. This CDR3 is 14 amino acids long. CDR1 is MNHEY, CDR2 SMNVEV, per germline (reference sequence). The CDR3 DNA follows: TGTGCCAGCAGTCGAATCGGGCCCACAGATACGCAGTATTTT. Translated, it gives CASSRIGPTDTQYF.

This CDR3 reads CASSSLAGIGEAFF. CDR3 nucleotide sequence: TGTGCCAGCAGCTCCTTGGCAGGCATCGGTGAAGCTTTCTTT. The gene calls are TRBV7-9 and TRBJ1-1, with D uncertain. The CDR3 covers 14 residues. The germline CDR1 and CDR2 sequences are SEHNR and FQNEAQ (reference sequence). The V end was cut by 4 bases, the J end by 7 bases, with 16 bases between.